The T cell receptor beta chain described here comes from a study of shared clonotypes between healthy human individuals. Naive CD8 cells, CD45RO-negative and positively selected for CCR7, excluded terminally differentiated effector memory CD45RA+ cells. The test was conducted at deep level. The method was immunoSEQ multiplex PCR; TCRdb's version includes in-frame clones alone and lacks a portion of them. The sample contains about 2.1 million clones, roughly 95% of which appear only once. This CDR3 is 15 amino acids long. The germline V gene has CDR1 SGHTA and CDR2 FQGTGA. Trimming removed 2 bases from V and 5 bases from J, with 14 bases in between.

The rearrangement links TRBV7-3 to TRBJ2-3; D is possibly TRBD1 or TRBD2 (6 bases each). The specimen sequenced was naive CD8+ T cells from PBMCs. The origin of this receptor is a man between 18 and 29 years old in good health. Some clones in this sample may be carry-over from other donors' samples. CDR3 sequence: CASSLVGGLVDTQYF. CDR3 sequence (DNA): TGTGCCAGCAGCTTAGTGGGGGGCTTAGTAGATACGCAGTATTTT.